One sample yielded the 9 T cell receptor beta chains listed below, sequenced in a study of cytomegalovirus exposure and HLA in healthy donors. The PCR ran on 60 Vbeta and 13 Jbeta primers. Sequencing used immunoSEQ multiplex PCR; TCRdb keeps in-frame clones, though not all of them. Here the sample table reports about 160,000 clones. The material sequenced was PBMCs. These receptors came from a woman aged 55-69 years in good health and CMV-seronegative.

The V gene is TRBV7-9, the J gene TRBJ1-4; D gene ambiguous. The CDR3 length is 14 residues. V dropped 3 bases and J dropped 6 bases, with 11 bases sitting between them. Germline V gene sequence: CDR1 SEHNR, CDR2 FQNEAQ (reference sequence). The CDR3 nucleotides are TGTGCCAGCAGCTTGCTAACTAGCCATGAAAAACTGTTTTTT. Residues: CASSLLTSHEKLFF.

The chain couples TRBV2 to TRBJ2-7; a possible D gene is TRBD2 (7 bases). The germline V gene has CDR1 SNHLY and CDR2 FYNNEI. This CDR3 contains 12 residues. V lost 8 bases and J 3 bases, leaving 11 bases between the germline ends. The CDR3 protein is CASGGGGYEQYF. Written as DNA, the CDR3 is TGTGCCAGCGGAGGGGGGGGCTACGAGCAGTACTTC.

The chain employs TRBV5-1 and TRBJ2-5, with TRBD2 matching 9 bases. The CDR3 has 16 residues. V gave up 0 bases and J gave up 2 bases; unmatched junction bases: 5. Per germline, CDR1 SGHRS and CDR2 YFSETQ. DNA for the CDR3: TGCGCCAGCAGCTTGGAACTAGCGGGTAGACAAGAGACCCAGTACTTC. Translation: CASSLELAGRQETQYF.

The rearrangement joins TRBV27 to TRBJ1-1; 7 bases are a match to TRBD1. Germline CDR1 and CDR2: MNHEY and SMNVEV (reference sequence). CDR3 length equals 15 residues. The ends lost 6 bases at V and 1 base at J; junction bases unmatched: 8. CDR3 loop: CASRPRQGGNTEAFF. The DNA for the CDR3 is TGTGCCAGCAGGCCGCGGCAGGGGGGGAACACTGAAGCTTTCTTT.

The V gene is TRBV18, the J gene TRBJ1-1, with TRBD1 identical over 9 bases. The CDR3 extends over 15 amino acids. V lost 4 bases, J lost 3 bases, and 6 bases stayed unmatched. Per germline, CDR1 KGHSH and CDR2 LQKENI. The CDR3 loop reads CASSLGQGMYTEAFF. CDR3 coding DNA: TGTGCCAGCTCACTGGGACAGGGAATGTACACTGAAGCTTTCTTT.

The CDR3 sequence is CASSTRVGREQYF. The CDR3 DNA follows: TGTGCCAGCAGCACCAGGGTAGGAAGGGAGCAGTACTTC. V usage is TRBV5-4 and J usage is TRBJ2-7; maybe TRBD1 (5 bases). The CDR3 loop spans 13 amino acids. V dropped 4 bases and J dropped 7 bases, with 15 bases sitting between them. CDR1 is SGHNT, CDR2 YYREEE, per germline (reference sequence).

V usage is TRBV19 and J usage is TRBJ2-7; TRBD2 aligns across 11 bases. V shed 7 bases, J shed 3 bases, and the junction held 11 bases outside the gene matches. Per the germline V gene, CDR1 is LNHDA and CDR2 is SQIVND (reference sequence). There are 16 residues in the CDR3. CDR3 sequence reads: CASKNSLAGEGYEQYF. The CDR3 nucleotides are TGTGCCAGTAAGAACTCACTAGCGGGAGAAGGCTACGAGCAGTACTTC.

The chain carries TRBV4-1 and TRBJ1-2; D is ambiguous. The V end was cut by 3 bases, the J end by 0 bases, with 11 bases between. The length of the CDR3 is 15 residues. Germline-derived CDR1 and CDR2 are MGHRA and YSYEKL. CDR3 in DNA: TGCGCCAGCAGCCACCCCGGTCCAACTAACTATGGCTACACCTTC. Protein: CASSHPGPTNYGYTF.

This sequence joins TRBV4-1 and TRBJ1-6; maybe TRBD1 (6 bases). Per the germline V gene, CDR1 is MGHRA and CDR2 is YSYEKL. CDR3 length: 14 residues. Trimming took 0 bases from V and 13 from J, leaving 13 bases between them. DNA for the CDR3: TGCGCCAGCAGCCAAGACAGGGGTTTTATCCCCCTCCACTTT. Amino acids: CASSQDRGFIPLHF.